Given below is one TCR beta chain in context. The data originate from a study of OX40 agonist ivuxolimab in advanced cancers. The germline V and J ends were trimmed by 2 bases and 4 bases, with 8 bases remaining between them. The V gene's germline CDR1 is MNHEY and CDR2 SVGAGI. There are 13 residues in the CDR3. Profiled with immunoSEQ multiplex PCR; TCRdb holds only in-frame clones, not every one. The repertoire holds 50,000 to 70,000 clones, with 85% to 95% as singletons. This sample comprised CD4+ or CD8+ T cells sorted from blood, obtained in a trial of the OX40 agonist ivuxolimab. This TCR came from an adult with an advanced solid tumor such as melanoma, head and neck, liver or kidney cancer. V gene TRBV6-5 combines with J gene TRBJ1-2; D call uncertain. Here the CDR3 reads CASSYDDLYGYTF. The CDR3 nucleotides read TGTGCCAGCAGTTACGACGATCTCTATGGCTACACCTTC.